This T cell receptor (beta chain) was profiled in a study of T cell responses to AZD1222 COVID-19 vaccine. Details on this clone: Its cognate antigen is unknown.

Assay used: immunoSEQ multiplex PCR; TCRdb lists only in-frame clones, some missing. The table shows fewer than 55,000 clones, with about nine tenths occurring only once. Study results and limitations: Unmutated variant regions are reportedly the target of nearly half of TCRs that are spike-specific. It was only six AZD1222 recipients who were seropositive at baseline. Along spike, vaccine-associated CD4 TCRs were found throughout, with dominance at 160-218 and 743-854. The donors showed a predominance of white British ancestry and of females, with possible underestimation of clonal diversity.

This sample comprised peripheral blood, obtained 28 days after the second AZD1222 dose. This receptor was taken from an adult who received the AZD1222 COVID-19 vaccine.

Here the CDR3 reads CASSNGVRNTGELFF. The CDR3 DNA reads TGTGCCAGTAGTAATGGGGTGAGGAACACCGGGGAGCTGTTTTTT. The chain has TRBV19 and TRBJ2-2; D not resolved. V was trimmed by 4 bases and J by 1 base, leaving 10 bases between them. CDR1 LNHDA and CDR2 SQIVND come from the germline V gene (reference sequence). This CDR3 comprises 15 residues.